Given below is one T cell receptor (beta chain) in context. Being one base from a much bigger clone, this may be a read error. CDR3 size: 18 residues. The cDNA had a unique molecular identifier and a template-switch universal primer site. MiXCR, applied by TCRdb to the 5' RACE reads, yields one record per CDR3 protein. The sample lists some 590,000 distinct CDR3 sequences; 9.6% were seen once. The data belong to a study of identical twins. The sample also formed part of further work on yellow fever vaccine responses in identical twins.

The sample comprised PBMCs. V is TRBV21-1 and J is TRBJ2-1; the DNA was not used to check the table's D call, TRBD1. TRBV21-1 is annotated as a pseudogene. The receptor's source is a young woman in good health. This chain's CDR3 is CASSNGSGTGIRYDEQFF. Written as DNA, the CDR3 is TGTGCCAGCAGCAATGGATCCGGGACAGGGATCCGCTACGATGAGCAGTTCTTC.